These 24 T cell receptor beta chains came from one sample sequenced in a study of T-cell memory formation after mild COVID-19. TCRdb passed the 5' RACE reads through MiXCR, listing each CDR3 protein once. This repertoire shows around 370,000 distinct CDR3 sequences, over 20% found once; its top ten account for around 13%. Sequencing was done on a sample of PBMCs or a T cell subset sorted from them (not recorded which). These receptors all come from an adult woman who had mild COVID-19 (a few samples of this study predate the infection). Cell type and time point are not known.

The V gene is TRBV6-5, the J gene TRBJ2-6; D possibly corresponds to TRBD2 (5 bases). The germline CDR1 and CDR2 sequences are MNHEY and SVGAGI. V was trimmed by 2 bases and J by 9 bases, leaving 11 bases between them. The CDR3 extends over 14 amino acids. The CDR3 is CASSYGWERNVLTF. The CDR3 DNA sequence: TGTGCCAGCAGTTACGGCTGGGAGCGCAACGTCCTGACTTTC.

The table lists this clonotype with many counts. The chain uses TRBV24-1 and TRBJ2-1, with 13 bases aligning to TRBD2. V was pared by 0 bases and J by 10 bases, with 5 bases of the junction left unmatched. The CDR3 spans 16 residues. Germline V gene sequence: CDR1 KGHDR, CDR2 SFDVKD. In DNA, the CDR3 is TGTGCCACCAGTGATTTGACTAGCGGGGGGGTTCAGGAGCAGTTCTTC. Residues: CATSDLTSGGVQEQFF.

This rearrangement joins TRBV7-2 to TRBJ2-2; either TRBD1 or TRBD2 may supply D (5 bases each). V was clipped by 11 bases and J by 4 bases, with 20 bases between them. Germline V gives CDR1 SGHTA, CDR2 FQGNSA. The CDR3 contains 15 residues. CDR3 sequence reads: CAVKVSVGTTGELFF. CDR3 in DNA: TGTGCCGTGAAAGTATCTGTGGGGACCACCGGGGAGCTGTTTTTT.

This clonotype turned up a few times. The chain recombines TRBV4-1 with TRBJ2-7, with TRBD1 matching 10 bases. Trimming took 1 base from V and 3 from J; bases not matched to a gene: 6. Germline values: CDR1 MGHRA, CDR2 YSYEKL. The CDR3 loop spans 16 amino acids. CDR3 DNA sequence: TGCGCCAGCAGCCAAGGAGCCGGGACAGGGGTCTACGAGCAGTACTTC. The encoded protein is CASSQGAGTGVYEQYF.

This clonotype was detected once. The chain recombines TRBV6-4 with TRBJ2-1; tentatively, D is TRBD2 (6 bases). V shed 2 bases and J shed 10 bases, with 18 bases lying between them. Germline V gene data show CDR1 as MRHNA and CDR2 as SNTAGT. The length of the CDR3 is 15 residues. The chain's CDR3 is CASSDGSTSSEEQFF. DNA for the CDR3: TGTGCCAGCAGTGACGGAAGTACTAGCAGTGAAGAGCAGTTCTTC.

The rearrangement joins TRBV29-1 to TRBJ2-5; a possible D gene is TRBD2 (5 bases). Germline CDR1 SQVTM, CDR2 ANQGSEA. Trimming cost V 7 bases and J 3 bases, with 15 bases left between them. The CDR3 spans 13 residues. CDR3: CSGEAQEEETQYF. The CDR3 region has the DNA TGCAGCGGTGAGGCCCAGGAGGAAGAGACCCAGTACTTC.

This clonotype was seen only a few times. This chain joins TRBV7-8 and TRBJ2-4; D remains unclear. The CDR3 totals 15 residues. The germline V gene has CDR1 SGHVS and CDR2 FQNEAQ. Trimming shortened V by 0 bases and J by 0 bases, and 6 bases separated the two germline ends. DNA for the CDR3: TGTGCCAGCAGCTTAGCGACGGTAGCCAAAAACATTCAGTACTTC. As protein: CASSLATVAKNIQYF.

This clonotype was recorded at least ten times. The chain couples TRBV23-1 to TRBJ2-3; D gene uncertain. TRBV23-1 counts as an open reading frame of uncertain function. The V and J ends lost 4 bases and 4 bases respectively, with 6 bases between them. This CDR3 comprises 12 residues. The CDR3 DNA reads as TGCGCCAGCAGTCGGGGTCCAGATACGCAGTATTTT. It yields the protein CASSRGPDTQYF.

This clonotype showed up many times. This sequence joins TRBV6-5 and TRBJ1-2; D might be TRBD1 (5 bases). V gave up 5 bases and J gave up 6 bases, with 16 bases separating them. From germline, CDR1 is MNHEY and CDR2 SVGAGI. The CDR3 spans 14 residues. Written as DNA, the CDR3 is TGTGCCAGCAGTCGGGCCGGGACGCCTCATGGCTACACCTTC. Translation: CASSRAGTPHGYTF.

This clonotype was observed at least ten times. The chain recombines TRBV7-2 with TRBJ1-1; D gene ambiguous. The CDR3 contains 15 residues. Germline CDR1 is SGHTA and CDR2 is FQGNSA. Trimming took 2 bases from V and 0 from J, leaving 10 bases between them. The CDR3 DNA sequence: TGTGCCAGCAGCTTATGGGGTAGCGTGAACACTGAAGCTTTCTTT. Protein product: CASSLWGSVNTEAFF.

In its sample, this clonotype was seen a few times. J is TRBJ2-7 and V is TRBV6-6; 10 bases are a match to TRBD2. V dropped 4 bases and J dropped 0; count of bases not matched to a gene: 3. The CDR3 is 15 residues long. The V gene's germline CDR1 is MNHNY and CDR2 SVGAGI (reference sequence). CDR3: CASSWTSGASYEQYF. CDR3 DNA sequence: TGTGCCAGCAGTTGGACTAGCGGAGCCTCCTACGAGCAGTACTTC.

The J gene is TRBJ2-1, the V gene TRBV10-3; TRBD2 aligns across 12 bases. This CDR3 region has 23 residues. Germline values: CDR1 ENHRY, CDR2 SYGVKD. V lost 0 bases to trimming and J lost 0 bases; unmatched junction nucleotides: 18. The CDR3 sequence is CAISESTVAPWTSGDSSYNEQFF. The DNA for the CDR3 is TGTGCCATCAGTGAGTCGACTGTAGCACCATGGACTAGCGGGGATAGCTCCTACAATGAGCAGTTCTTC.

J is TRBJ1-1 and V is TRBV11-2; D is possibly TRBD1 (5 bases). The CDR3 runs to 15 residues. V was clipped by 5 bases and J by 5 bases, with 18 bases between them. Germline V gene sequence: CDR1 SGHAT, CDR2 FQNNGV. The CDR3 reads CASSRDSRGRTEAFF. The CDR3 DNA reads as TGTGCCAGCAGCCGGGACTCCCGAGGGCGAACTGAAGCTTTCTTT.

This chain connects TRBV28 to TRBJ2-1; weak D call: TRBD1 (5 bases). CDR1 and CDR2 from the germline V gene are MDHEN and SYDVKM. This CDR3 spans 15 amino acids. V was clipped by 6 bases and J by 0 bases, with 12 bases between them. The CDR3 here is CASSLQAYSYNEQFF. As DNA, the CDR3 is TGTGCCAGCAGCCTACAGGCTTACTCCTACAATGAGCAGTTCTTC.

The chain joins TRBV7-9 to TRBJ2-7; D not certain. Germline V gene data show CDR1 as SEHNR and CDR2 as FQNEAQ (reference sequence). CDR3 size: 14 residues. The V gene lost 5 bases and the J gene lost 0 bases, with 11 bases spanning the gap. The CDR3 sequence is CASSPKTSSYEQYF. CDR3 DNA sequence: TGTGCCAGCAGCCCGAAGACAAGCTCCTACGAGCAGTACTTC.

The chain combines TRBV29-1 with TRBJ2-1, with TRBD2 identical over 8 bases. Trimming cost V 0 bases and J 7 bases; bases outside gene matches: 8. CDR1 SQVTM and CDR2 ANQGSEA come from the germline V gene. The CDR3 is 15 residues long. CDR3 sequence reads: CSVEDWREAINEQFF. CDR3 DNA sequence: TGCAGCGTTGAAGACTGGCGGGAGGCGATTAATGAGCAGTTCTTC.

V is TRBV7-2 and J is TRBJ2-3; TRBD1 aligns across 7 bases. The V gene end was trimmed by 4 bases and the J gene end by 4 bases; junction bases not matched to a gene: 2. Germline lookup yields CDR1 SGHTA and CDR2 FQGNSA. The CDR3 length is 13 residues. The CDR3 sequence: CASSSTGSDTQYF. The CDR3 DNA sequence: TGTGCCAGCAGCTCGACAGGGTCAGATACGCAGTATTTT. The full variable domain, in which reference TRBV7-2 and TRBJ2-3 provide the parts outside the CDR3, is GAGVSQSPSNKVTEKGKDVELRCDPISGHTALYWYRQSLGQGLEFLIYFQGNSAPDKSGLPSDRFSAERTGGSVSTLTIQRTQQEDSAVYLCASSSTGSDTQYFGPGTRLTVL.

This clonotype was found a few times. The chain recombines TRBV5-1 with TRBJ2-3, with 7 bases lining up with TRBD1. Germline V gene data show CDR1 as SGHRS and CDR2 as YFSETQ. CDR3 length: 15 amino acids. Trimming cost V 3 bases and J 3 bases; bases outside gene matches: 7. The CDR3, as DNA: TGCGCCAGCAGCTCAGGGGGTGTTTGGACAGATACGCAGTATTTT. This codes for CASSSGGVWTDTQYF. Together with reference TRBV5-1 and TRBJ2-3, the CDR3 gives the full variable domain: KAGVTQTPRYLIKTRGQQVTLSCSPISGHRSVSWYQQTPGQGLQFLFEYFSETQRNKGNFPGRFSGRQFSNSRSEMNVSTLELGDSALYLCASSSGGVWTDTQYFGPGTRLTVL.

The chain is built from TRBV7-3 and TRBJ2-1, with TRBD2 matching 7 bases. CDR3 length: 14 amino acids. V dropped 4 bases and J dropped 8; count of bases not matched to a gene: 8. Germline CDR1 is SGHTA and CDR2 is FQGTGA. The CDR3 sequence is CASSSMAGRDEQFF. CDR3 bases: TGTGCCAGCAGCTCCATGGCGGGGAGGGATGAGCAGTTCTTC. Variable domain in full (rest from reference TRBV7-3 and TRBJ2-1): GAGVSQTPSNKVTEKGKYVELRCDPISGHTALYWYRQSLGQGPEFLIYFQGTGAADDSGLPNDRFFAVRPEGSVSTLKIQRTERGDSAVYLCASSSMAGRDEQFFGPGTRLTVL.

The V gene is TRBV7-2, the J gene TRBJ1-1; D is uncertain. Germline assignment: CDR1 SGHTA and CDR2 FQGNSA. The CDR3 is 14 amino acids. V lost 4 bases, J lost 4 bases, and 13 bases lay in between. CDR3 loop: CASSSPGAFTEAFF. CDR3 DNA: TGTGCCAGCAGCTCTCCGGGAGCCTTCACTGAAGCTTTCTTT.

This clonotype was counted only a few times. The DNA for the CDR3 is TGCAGTGCTGGGGACAGGTTAAAGGCTGAAGCTTTCTTT. This translates into CSAGDRLKAEAFF. The chain links TRBV20-1 to TRBJ1-1; 8 bases map to TRBD1. Trimming at V came to 5 bases and at J to 6 bases, leaving 8 bases not matched to a gene. The CDR3 is 13 residues long. The germline V gene encodes CDR1 DFQATT and CDR2 SNEGSKA (reference sequence).

This chain uses TRBV24-1 with TRBJ2-3, with 10 bases matching TRBD2. This CDR3 contains 18 residues. V gave up 0 bases and J gave up 2 bases; unmatched junction bases: 7. Germline V CDR1 and CDR2: KGHDR, SFDVKD. CDR3 bases: TGTGCCACCAGTGATTTGCAGGCTAGCGGGGGATCCACAGATACGCAGTATTTT. Its translation: CATSDLQASGGSTDTQYF.

This chain joins TRBV20-1 and TRBJ1-2; no reliable D call. CDR3 length equals 11 residues. V was cut by 7 bases and J by 8 bases, with 14 bases left in between. The germline V gene encodes CDR1 DFQATT and CDR2 SNEGSKA (reference sequence). The CDR3 reads CSDYSLRGYTF. In DNA form, the CDR3 reads TGCAGTGACTACAGCTTGCGGGGCTACACCTTC.

This clonotype came up a few times. J is TRBJ2-7 and V is TRBV29-1; D unclear. This CDR3 is 11 amino acids long. CDR1 SQVTM and CDR2 ANQGSEA come from the germline V gene. V shed 6 bases and J shed 7 bases, with 13 bases lying between them. The CDR3 DNA follows: TGCAGCGTGGGTAAATTGGAGGAGCAGTACTTC. This codes for CSVGKLEEQYF.